The clone carrying this TCR beta chain was recorded a few times. What it recognizes is unknown. The record originates from a study of early T cells in non-severe SARS-CoV-2 infection. Overall study context: Whole-blood bulk RNA, unsorted, was sequenced, and chains were unpaired.

Researchers tagged individual cDNA molecules with unique molecular identifiers. TCRdb reprocessed the 5' RACE reads via MiXCR and lists one record per CDR3 protein. The sample includes roughly 57,000 distinct CDR3 sequences, around 10% of them seen just once. The study's findings and limits: The matching step, a VDJdb search, favored anti-spike CD8 responses and missed private and CD4 specificities.

The sequence was collected from an adult who was a healthcare worker with PCR-confirmed SARS-CoV-2 infection or an uninfected control (not recorded which). Sequencing used whole blood, obtained at baseline.

The CDR3 reads CASSQDWAANYGYTF. The CDR3 DNA is TGCGCCAGCAGCCAAGATTGGGCAGCTAACTATGGCTACACCTTC. J is TRBJ1-2 and V is TRBV4-3, with D unclear. CDR1 is LGHNA, CDR2 YSLEER, per germline. Trimming stripped 0 bases from V and 0 bases from J, with 8 bases between. The CDR3 totals 15 residues.